The clone carrying this T cell receptor beta chain was counted only a few times. Antigen: not known. The CDR3 runs 11 residues. CDR1 is MDHEN and CDR2 is SYDVKM in the germline V gene. Trimming stripped 5 bases from V and 8 bases from J, with 9 bases between. The record originates from a study of post-analysis software for immune sequencing data. Study-level background: Patients had relapsing-remitting, secondary progressive or progressive-relapsing multiple sclerosis; some lacked subtype. Points from the study as a whole: Patients used four to six TRBV segments, including TRBV5-6, TRBV5-1 and TRBV20-1, more often than controls. Same-batch preparations were strongly co-clustered by F measure.

Libraries were made from TCR beta cDNA, and they carried unique molecular identifiers. TCRdb reanalysed the PCR reads using MiXCR and keeps one entry per CDR3 protein. The repertoire includes 450,000 or so distinct CDR3 sequences, roughly 45% of them detected once, and 12% sits in the top ten. Sequencing input: blood. The rearrangement joins TRBV28 to TRBJ1-2; D is uncertain. The TCR sequence derives from a girl aged 5 to 17 with multiple sclerosis. The CDR3 loop reads CASSTSTGYTF. The CDR3 DNA reads TGTGCCAGCAGTACCTCGACGGGCTACACCTTC.